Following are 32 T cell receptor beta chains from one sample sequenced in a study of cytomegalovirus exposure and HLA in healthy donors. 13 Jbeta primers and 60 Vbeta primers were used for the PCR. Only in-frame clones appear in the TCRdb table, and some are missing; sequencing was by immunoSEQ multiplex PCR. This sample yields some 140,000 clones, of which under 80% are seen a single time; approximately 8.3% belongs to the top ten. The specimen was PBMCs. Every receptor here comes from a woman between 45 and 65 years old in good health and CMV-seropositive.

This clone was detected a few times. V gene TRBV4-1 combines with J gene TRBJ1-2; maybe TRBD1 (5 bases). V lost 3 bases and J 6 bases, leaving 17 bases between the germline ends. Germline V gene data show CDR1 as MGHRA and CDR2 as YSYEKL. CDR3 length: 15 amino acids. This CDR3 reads CASSHPGLILHGYTF. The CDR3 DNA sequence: TGCGCCAGCAGCCATCCGGGACTTATACTCCATGGCTACACCTTC.

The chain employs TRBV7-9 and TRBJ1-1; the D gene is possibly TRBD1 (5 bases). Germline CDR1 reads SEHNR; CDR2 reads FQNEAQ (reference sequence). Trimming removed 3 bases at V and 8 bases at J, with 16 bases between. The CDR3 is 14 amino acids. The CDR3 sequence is CASSFGGSVMEAFF. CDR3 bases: TGTGCCAGCAGCTTCGGGGGGTCCGTCATGGAAGCTTTCTTT.

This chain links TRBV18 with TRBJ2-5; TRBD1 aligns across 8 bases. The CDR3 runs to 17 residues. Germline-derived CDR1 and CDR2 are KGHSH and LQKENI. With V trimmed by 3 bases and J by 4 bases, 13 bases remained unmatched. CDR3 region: CASSPSGTTGVRETQYF. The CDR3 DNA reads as TGTGCCAGCTCACCCTCGGGGACGACAGGGGTGAGAGAGACCCAGTACTTC.

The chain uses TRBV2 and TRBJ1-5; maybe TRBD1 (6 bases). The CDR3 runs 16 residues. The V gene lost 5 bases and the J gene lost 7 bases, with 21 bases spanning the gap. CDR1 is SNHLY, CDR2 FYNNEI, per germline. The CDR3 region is CASSRDTGNGPQPQHF. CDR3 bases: TGTGCCAGCAGTCGAGACACAGGGAATGGGCCCCAGCCCCAGCATTTT. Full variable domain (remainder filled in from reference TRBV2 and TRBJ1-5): EPEVTQTPSHQVTQMGQEVILRCVPISNHLYFYWYRQILGQKVEFLVSFYNNEISEKSEIFDDQFSVERPDGSNFTLKIRSTKLEDSAMYFCASSRDTGNGPQPQHFGDGTRLSIL.

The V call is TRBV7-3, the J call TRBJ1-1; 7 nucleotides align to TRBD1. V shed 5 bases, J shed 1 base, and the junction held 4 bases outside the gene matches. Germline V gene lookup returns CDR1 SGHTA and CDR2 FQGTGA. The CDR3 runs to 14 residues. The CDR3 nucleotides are TGTGCCAGCAGCCCACAGGGGACGAACACTGAAGCTTTCTTT. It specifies CASSPQGTNTEAFF.

This chain's CDR3 is CASSLYGANVLTF. CDR3 coding DNA: TGTGCCAGCAGCTTATATGGGGCCAACGTCCTGACTTTC. The rearrangement uses TRBV5-4 and TRBJ2-6; D unclear. The CDR3 is 13 amino acids. Per germline, CDR1 SGHNT and CDR2 YYREEE (reference sequence). V was shortened by 2 bases and J by 3 bases, with 3 bases between the two germline ends.

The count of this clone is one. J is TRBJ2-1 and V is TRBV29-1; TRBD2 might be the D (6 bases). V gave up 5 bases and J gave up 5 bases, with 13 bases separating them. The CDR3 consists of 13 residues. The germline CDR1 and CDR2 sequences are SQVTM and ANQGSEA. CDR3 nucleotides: TGCAGCGTTTCATCGGGACTCGACAATGAGCAGTTCTTC. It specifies CSVSSGLDNEQFF.

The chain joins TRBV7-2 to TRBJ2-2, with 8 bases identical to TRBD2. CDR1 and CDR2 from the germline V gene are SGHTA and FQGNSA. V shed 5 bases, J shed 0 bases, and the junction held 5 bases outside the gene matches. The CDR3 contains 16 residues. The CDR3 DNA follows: TGTGCCAGCAGCAACGCGGGGGGCTCGAACACCGGGGAGCTGTTTTTT. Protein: CASSNAGGSNTGELFF.

The CDR3: CAWSVPGSFTDTQYF. The CDR3 DNA reads as TGTGCCTGGAGTGTACCCGGGAGTTTCACAGATACGCAGTATTTT. The chain combines TRBV30 with TRBJ2-3; possible D gene TRBD2, 6 bases. Trimming removed 0 bases from V and 2 bases from J, with 12 bases in between. The germline gives CDR1 GTSNPN, CDR2 SVGIG (reference sequence). The length of the CDR3 is 15 residues.

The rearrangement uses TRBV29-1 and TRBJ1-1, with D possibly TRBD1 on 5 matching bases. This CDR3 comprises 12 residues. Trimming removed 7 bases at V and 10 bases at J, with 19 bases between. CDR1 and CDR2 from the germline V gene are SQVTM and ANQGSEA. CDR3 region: CSAGEDTSRAFF. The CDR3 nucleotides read TGCAGCGCCGGGGAGGACACATCCAGAGCTTTCTTT.

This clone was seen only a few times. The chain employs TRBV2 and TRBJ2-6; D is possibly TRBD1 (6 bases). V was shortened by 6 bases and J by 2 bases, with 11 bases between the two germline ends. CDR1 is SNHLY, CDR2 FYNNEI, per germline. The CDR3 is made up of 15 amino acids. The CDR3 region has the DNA TGTGCCAGCAGGCCAACAGGGCCTGGGGCCAACGTCCTGACTTTC. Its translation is CASRPTGPGANVLTF.

The DNA for the CDR3 is TGTGCCAGCAGGTTACAGGGATTGAACACTGAAGCTTTCTTT. Its protein product is CASRLQGLNTEAFF. The chain is built from TRBV27 and TRBJ1-1; the D gene is possibly TRBD1 (6 bases). Trimming stripped 6 bases from V and 0 bases from J, with 11 bases between. Germline V gives CDR1 MNHEY, CDR2 SMNVEV (reference sequence). The CDR3 covers 14 residues.

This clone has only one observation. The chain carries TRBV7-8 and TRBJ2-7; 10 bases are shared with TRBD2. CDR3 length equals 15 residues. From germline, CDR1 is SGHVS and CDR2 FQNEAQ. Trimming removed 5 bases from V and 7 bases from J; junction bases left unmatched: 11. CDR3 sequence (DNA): TGTGCCAGCAGCCCAGGACTAGCGGCTTCTCGGGAGCAGTACTTC. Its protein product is CASSPGLAASREQYF.

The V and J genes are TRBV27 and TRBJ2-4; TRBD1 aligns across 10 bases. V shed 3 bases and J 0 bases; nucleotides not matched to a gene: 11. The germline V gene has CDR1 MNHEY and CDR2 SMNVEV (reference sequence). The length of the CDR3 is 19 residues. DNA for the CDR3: TGTGCCAGCAGTTTTTTCGGGACAGGGGCGGGGGTAGCCAAAAACATTCAGTACTTC. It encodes CASSFFGTGAGVAKNIQYF.

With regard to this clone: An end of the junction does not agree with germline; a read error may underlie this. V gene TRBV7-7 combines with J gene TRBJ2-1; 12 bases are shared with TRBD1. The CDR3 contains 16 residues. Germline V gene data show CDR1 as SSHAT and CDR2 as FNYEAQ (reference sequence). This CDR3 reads CASSPQGGQGANEQFF. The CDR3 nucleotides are TGTGCTAGCAGCCCCCAGGGGGGACAGGGGGCCAATGAGCAGTTCTTC.

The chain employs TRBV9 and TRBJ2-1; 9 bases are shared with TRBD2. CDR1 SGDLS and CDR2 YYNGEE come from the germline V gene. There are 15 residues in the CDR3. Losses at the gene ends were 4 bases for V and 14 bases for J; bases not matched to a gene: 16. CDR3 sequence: CASSPEVAGANQEFF. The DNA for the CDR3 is TGTGCCAGCAGCCCTGAGGTAGCGGGGGCCAATCAGGAGTTCTTC. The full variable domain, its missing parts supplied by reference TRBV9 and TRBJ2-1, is DSGVTQTPKHLITATGQRVTLRCSPRSGDLSVYWYQQSLDQGLQFLIQYYNGEERAKGNILERFSAQQFPDLHSELNLSSLELGDSALYFCASSPEVAGANQEFFGPGTRLTVL.

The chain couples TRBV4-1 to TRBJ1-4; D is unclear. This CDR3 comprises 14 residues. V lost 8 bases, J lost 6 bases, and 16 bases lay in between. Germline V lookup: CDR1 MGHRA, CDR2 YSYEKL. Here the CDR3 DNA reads TGCGCCAGCGGACCGACGAGGGTAGATGAAAAACTGTTTTTT. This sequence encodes CASGPTRVDEKLFF.

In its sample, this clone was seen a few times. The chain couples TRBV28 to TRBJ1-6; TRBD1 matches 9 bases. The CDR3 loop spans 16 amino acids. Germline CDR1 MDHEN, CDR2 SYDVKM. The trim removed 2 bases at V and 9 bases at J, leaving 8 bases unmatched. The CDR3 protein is CASSLRTGAFSSPLHF. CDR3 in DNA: TGTGCCAGCAGTTTAAGGACAGGGGCGTTTAGTTCACCCCTCCACTTT.

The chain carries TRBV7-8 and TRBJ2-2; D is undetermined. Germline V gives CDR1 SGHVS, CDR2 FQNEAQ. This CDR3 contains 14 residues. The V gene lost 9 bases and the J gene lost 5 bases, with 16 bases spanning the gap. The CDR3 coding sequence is TGTGCCAGGATAGCTCCGAGACGGACCGGGGAGCTGTTTTTT. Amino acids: CARIAPRRTGELFF.

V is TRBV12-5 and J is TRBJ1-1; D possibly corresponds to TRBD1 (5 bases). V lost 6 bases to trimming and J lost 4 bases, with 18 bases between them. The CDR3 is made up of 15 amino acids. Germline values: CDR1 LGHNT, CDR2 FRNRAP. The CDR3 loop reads CASGPRGTTGTEAFF. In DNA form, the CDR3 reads TGTGCTAGTGGCCCTCGGGGGACTACGGGCACTGAAGCTTTCTTT.

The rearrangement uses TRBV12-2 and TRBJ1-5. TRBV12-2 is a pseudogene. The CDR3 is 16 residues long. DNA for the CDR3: TGTGCAAGTCGCTTACCCCTTGTGTCAGCGGGACAGCCCCAGCATTTT. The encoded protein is CASRLPLVSAGQPQHF.

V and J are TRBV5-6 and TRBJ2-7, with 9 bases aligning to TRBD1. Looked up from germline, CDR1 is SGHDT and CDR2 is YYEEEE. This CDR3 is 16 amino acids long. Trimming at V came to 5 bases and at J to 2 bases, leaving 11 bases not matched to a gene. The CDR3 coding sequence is TGTGCCAGCAGATCCTCCGGGACAGGGACGACCTACGAGCAGTACTTC. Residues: CASRSSGTGTTYEQYF.

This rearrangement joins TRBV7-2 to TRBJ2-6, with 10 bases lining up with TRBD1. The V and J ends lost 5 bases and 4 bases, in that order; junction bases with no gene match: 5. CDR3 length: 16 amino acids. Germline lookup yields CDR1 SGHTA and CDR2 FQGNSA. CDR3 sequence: CASSLGQGLGANVLTF. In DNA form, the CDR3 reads TGTGCCAGCAGCCTGGGACAGGGGTTGGGGGCCAACGTCCTGACTTTC.

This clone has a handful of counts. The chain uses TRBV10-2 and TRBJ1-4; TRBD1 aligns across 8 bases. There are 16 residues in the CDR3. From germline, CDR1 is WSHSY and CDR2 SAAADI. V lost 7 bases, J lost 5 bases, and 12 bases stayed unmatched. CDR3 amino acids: CASKEDRAGENEKLFF. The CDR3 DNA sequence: TGCGCCAGCAAGGAGGACAGGGCGGGGGAAAATGAAAAACTGTTTTTT.

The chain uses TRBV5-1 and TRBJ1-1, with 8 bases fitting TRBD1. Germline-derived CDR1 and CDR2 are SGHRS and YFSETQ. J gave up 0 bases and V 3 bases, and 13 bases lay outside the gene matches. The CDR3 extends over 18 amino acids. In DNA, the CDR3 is TGCGCCAGCAGCTCCCTCACCCGCGGGACAGGTTTGAACACTGAAGCTTTCTTT. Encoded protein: CASSSLTRGTGLNTEAFF.

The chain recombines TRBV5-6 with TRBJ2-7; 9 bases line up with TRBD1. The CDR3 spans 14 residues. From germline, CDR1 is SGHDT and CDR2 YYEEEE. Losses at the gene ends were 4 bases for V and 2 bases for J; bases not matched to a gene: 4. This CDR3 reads CASSAGTGPYEQYF. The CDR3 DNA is TGTGCCAGCAGCGCCGGGACAGGGCCCTACGAGCAGTACTTC.

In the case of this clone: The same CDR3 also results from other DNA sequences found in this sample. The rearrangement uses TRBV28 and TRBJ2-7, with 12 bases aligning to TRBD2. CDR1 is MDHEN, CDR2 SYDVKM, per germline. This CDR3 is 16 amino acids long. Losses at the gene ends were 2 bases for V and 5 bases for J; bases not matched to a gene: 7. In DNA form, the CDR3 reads TGTGCCAGCAGTTTAACTAGCGGGGGGTATCCCCACGAGCAGTACTTC. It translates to CASSLTSGGYPHEQYF. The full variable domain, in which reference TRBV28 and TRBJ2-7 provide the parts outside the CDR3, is DVKVTQSSRYLVKRTGEKVFLECVQDMDHENMFWYRQDPGLGLRLIYFSYDVKMKEKGDIPEGYSVSREKKERFSLILESASTNQTSMYLCASSLTSGGYPHEQYFGPGTRLTVT.

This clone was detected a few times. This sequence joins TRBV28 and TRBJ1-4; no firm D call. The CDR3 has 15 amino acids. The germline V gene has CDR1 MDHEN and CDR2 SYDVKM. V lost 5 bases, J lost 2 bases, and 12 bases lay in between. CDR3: CASSPGGFTNEKLFF. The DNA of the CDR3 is TGTGCCAGCAGTCCGGGAGGCTTTACTAATGAAAAACTGTTTTTT.

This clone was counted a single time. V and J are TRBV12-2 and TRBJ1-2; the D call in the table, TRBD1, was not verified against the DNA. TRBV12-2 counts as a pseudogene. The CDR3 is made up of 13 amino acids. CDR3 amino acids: CASRRRGMDGYTF. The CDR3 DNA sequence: TGTGCAAGTCGGCGCAGGGGGATGGATGGCTACACCTTC.

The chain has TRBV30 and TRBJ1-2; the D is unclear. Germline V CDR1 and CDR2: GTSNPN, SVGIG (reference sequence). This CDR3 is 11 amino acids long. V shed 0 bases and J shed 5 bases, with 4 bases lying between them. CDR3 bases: TGTGCCTGGAGTGTACAGTATGGCTACACCTTC. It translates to CAWSVQYGYTF.

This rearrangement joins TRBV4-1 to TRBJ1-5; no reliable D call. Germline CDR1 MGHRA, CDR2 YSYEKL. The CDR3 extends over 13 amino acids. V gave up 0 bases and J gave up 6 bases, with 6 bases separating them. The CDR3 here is CASSQDLPQPQHF. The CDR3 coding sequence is TGCGCCAGCAGCCAAGATCTACCTCAGCCCCAGCATTTT.

The CDR3 DNA follows: TGTGCCAGCAGGCGGACAGGGGGCGGCTATGGCTACACCTTC. It translates to CASRRTGGGYGYTF. V gene TRBV5-4 combines with J gene TRBJ1-2; 11 nucleotides line up with TRBD1. The CDR3 is 14 residues long. Germline V gene lookup returns CDR1 SGHNT and CDR2 YYREEE (reference sequence). V dropped 5 bases and J dropped 4; count of bases not matched to a gene: 4.